This T cell receptor beta chain was retrieved from a study of T cell responses to AZD1222 COVID-19 vaccine. Details on this clone: As yet, its antigen is unknown.

Generated by immunoSEQ multiplex PCR, the TCRdb table keeps only in-frame clones and is missing some. The table shows around 100,000 clones, with 80% to 90% occurring only once. Study-wide results and caveats: Targeting of unmutated variant regions was reportedly seen in nearly half of spike-specific TCRs. Just six people given AZD1222 tested seropositive at baseline. White British people made up most donors, females outnumbered males, and clonal diversity was possibly underestimated.

The sequence was obtained from an adult in good health. Sequences were derived from peripheral blood, sampled on day 0 of MenACWY control vaccination.

The CDR3: CASSVVGGGVDYGYTF. The CDR3 coding sequence is TGTGCCAGCAGCGTAGTAGGGGGCGGGGTAGACTATGGCTACACCTTC. The chain employs TRBV9 and TRBJ1-2; 7 nucleotides match TRBD1. The germline V gene has CDR1 SGDLS and CDR2 YYNGEE. The CDR3 sequence is 16 residues long. V shed 0 bases, J shed 3 bases, and the junction held 8 bases outside the gene matches. Variable domain in full (rest from reference TRBV9 and TRBJ1-2): DSGVTQTPKHLITATGQRVTLRCSPRSGDLSVYWYQQSLDQGLQFLIQYYNGEERAKGNILERFSAQQFPDLHSELNLSSLELGDSALYFCASSVVGGGVDYGYTFGSGTRLTVV.